A single sample gave rise to the 11 T cell receptor beta chains below, sequenced in a study of TIL therapy for anti-PD-1-resistant metastatic lung cancer (dated by TCRdb to the early 2020s). Using bias-controlled multiplex PCR with the immunoSEQ v3 hsTCRB kit, the TCR beta CDR3 regions were amplified from genomic DNA. TCRdb holds this immuneACCESS table with in-frame rearrangements only. Some clones are missing; in checked studies, unresolved V genes explain under half, and the rest has no known cause. A total of 55,000 to 60,000 clones appear in this sample, 70% to 75% of them only once. Roughly 2% of the sample goes to the ten largest clones. In light of the paper, this sample's time point label describes: pre-treatment sample, taken before nivolumab and TIL therapy. Sequencing was performed on blood, taken at baseline. These receptor sequences come from a person between 25 and 80 years old with non-small cell lung cancer.

This chain joins TRBV14 and TRBJ2-1; D is undetermined. The germline CDR1 and CDR2 sequences are SGHDN and FVKESK. The germline V and J ends were trimmed by 4 bases and 0 bases, with 10 bases remaining between them. CDR3 length: 15 residues. The CDR3 here is CASSLGWGSYNEQFF. The CDR3 DNA reads TGTGCCAGCAGCCTAGGTTGGGGCTCCTACAATGAGCAGTTCTTC.

Points on this clone: The sample carries other DNA sequences with the same CDR3. The V and J genes are TRBV13 and TRBJ2-3, with D perhaps assigned TRBD1 or TRBD2 (7 bases each). V shed 6 bases and J shed 4 bases, with 20 bases lying between them. Germline CDR1 reads PRHDT; CDR2 reads FYEKMQ (reference sequence). This CDR3 is built from 16 residues. CDR3 region: CASSQRGRGGADTQYF. The DNA of the CDR3 is TGTGCCAGCAGTCAAAGGGGGCGGGGAGGGGCAGATACGCAGTATTTT.

The V gene is TRBV5-1, the J gene TRBJ2-5; the match to TRBD2 covers 9 bases. The junction had 12 bases not matched to a gene; V was cut back by 4 bases and J by 5 bases. Germline CDR1 reads SGHRS; CDR2 reads YFSETQ. The CDR3 sequence is 16 residues long. CDR3 coding DNA: TGCGCCAGCAGCGTTATAGCGGGAGCAACGGGGGAGACCCAGTACTTC. Amino acid sequence: CASSVIAGATGETQYF.

There are a few counts of this clone. The chain couples TRBV11-3 to TRBJ2-7; D is perhaps TRBD1 (6 bases). CDR3 size: 13 residues. Trimming pared 2 bases from V and 5 bases from J, leaving 10 bases between. CDR1 SGHNT and CDR2 YENEEA come from the germline V gene. CDR3 in DNA: TGTGCCAGCAGCTTACCGGACAGCCACGAGCAGTACTTC. Translated, it gives CASSLPDSHEQYF.

This sequence joins TRBV4-3 and TRBJ1-6; D is uncertain. The CDR3 sequence is 16 residues long. Per germline, CDR1 LGHNA and CDR2 YSLEER. V was pared by 0 bases and J by 7 bases, with 13 bases between. CDR3 sequence (DNA): TGCGCCAGCAGCCAAGACCCCGAACGAGAGAATTCACCCCTCCACTTT. Protein: CASSQDPERENSPLHF.

The chain has TRBV28 and TRBJ1-6; a possible D gene is TRBD1 (5 bases). Germline CDR1 reads MDHEN; CDR2 reads SYDVKM. Trimming took 3 bases from V and 9 from J, leaving 15 bases between them. The CDR3 covers 15 residues. CDR3 coding DNA: TGTGCCAGCAGTTTTAGGGGTAAGGGTCCTTCACCCCTCCACTTT. Encoded protein: CASSFRGKGPSPLHF.

This chain connects TRBV11-2 to TRBJ1-2, with no clear D. V lost 0 bases, J lost 4 bases, and 6 bases lay in between. CDR1 and CDR2 from the germline V gene are SGHAT and FQNNGV. CDR3 length: 13 amino acids. CDR3 in amino acids: CASSLDIAYGYTF. CDR3 sequence (DNA): TGTGCCAGCAGCTTAGACATCGCCTATGGCTACACCTTC.

V is TRBV2 and J is TRBJ1-2; possibly TRBD1 for D (5 bases). Between the trimmed V and J ends, which lost 2 bases and 4 bases, there was a span of 11 bases. From germline, CDR1 is SNHLY and CDR2 FYNNEI. The CDR3 has 14 residues. CDR3 amino acids: CASSERTQVYGYTF. CDR3 DNA: TGTGCCAGCAGTGAAAGGACACAGGTCTATGGCTACACCTTC.

This chain links TRBV19 with TRBJ1-4, with 7 bases fitting TRBD1. The CDR3 contains 14 residues. Germline V gene lookup returns CDR1 LNHDA and CDR2 SQIVND (reference sequence). J was trimmed by 3 bases and V by 5 bases; bases with no gene match: 3. CDR3 residues: CASSGGQSNEKLFF. The CDR3 DNA sequence: TGTGCCAGTAGTGGGGGACAGTCTAATGAAAAACTGTTTTTT.

The V and J genes are TRBV7-2 and TRBJ1-5; 9 bases agree with TRBD1. The germline gives CDR1 SGHTA, CDR2 FQGNSA. V was clipped by 1 base and J by 11 bases; unmatched bases: 9. CDR3 length: 15 amino acids. This CDR3 reads CASSLDRGRGAAQHF. The CDR3 DNA sequence: TGTGCCAGCAGCTTAGACAGGGGGCGAGGTGCGGCCCAGCATTTT.

V and J are TRBV6-5 and TRBJ1-6, with D hard to call. V lost 5 bases and J 8 bases, leaving 7 bases between the germline ends. Germline loops: CDR1 MNHEY, CDR2 SVGAGI. CDR3 size: 12 residues. The CDR3 DNA reads as TGTGCCAGCAGTCGGAACTATTCACCCCTCCACTTT. It codes for CASSRNYSPLHF.